These T cell receptor beta chains were read from a single sample in a study of cytotoxic CD8 clonotypes in ibrutinib-treated CLL. Data came from immunoSEQ multiplex PCR; TCRdb stores just in-frame clones and leaves some out. The sample lists 160,000 or so clones; about four fifths were seen once. The material was PBMCs, obtained after 12 months of ibrutinib treatment. The source of these receptors is a human donor with chronic lymphocytic leukemia. Each CDR3 is given with its conserved first and last residue. The D gene is left open where the match is weak. Some rows have no size entry. The others give once, few or many, or a class for an expanded clone.

j_gene | d_gene | v_gene | abundance | CDR3nt | CDR3aa
TRBJ2-1 | - | TRBV29-1 | - | TGCAGCGTTGAGGGGGACATCTCGGTGCTCCCGTTCTTC | CSVEGDISVLPFF
TRBJ1-1 | - | TRBV5-6 | - | TGTGCCAGCAGCCCCTCGGGGGCTGAAGCTTTCTTT | CASSPSGAEAFF
TRBJ2-3 | - | TRBV5-1 | - | TGCGCCAGCAGCTTCGGTCTCGCGGGTTCTAGCACAGATACGCAGTATTTT | CASSFGLAGSSTDTQYF
TRBJ2-7 | TRBD1 | TRBV2 | - | TGTGCCAGCAGCCCTGACAGGGGGGTCTCCTACGAGCAGTACTTC | CASSPDRGVSYEQYF
TRBJ2-7 | - | TRBV5-1 | - | TGCGCCAGCAGCTTGGCTGCGGGTCCCTACGAGCAGTACTTC | CASSLAAGPYEQYF
TRBJ1-1 | - | TRBV2 | once | TGTGCCAGCAGTATCGCGAGGCTGAACACTGAAGCTTTCTTT | CASSIARLNTEAFF
TRBJ2-3 | TRBD2 | TRBV7-2 | - | TGTGCCAGCAGCTCTCGGACTAGCGGGAGGACAGATACGCAGTATTTT | CASSSRTSGRTDTQYF
TRBJ2-4 | - | TRBV28 | - | TGTGCCAGCAGTTTATCCCCCCCAGGGAAAAACATTCAGTACTTC | CASSLSPPGKNIQYF
TRBJ2-3 | - | TRBV28 | - | TGTGCCAGCAGTTTAGGAGGGAGCACAGATACGCAGTATTTT | CASSLGGSTDTQYF
TRBJ2-7 | TRBD2 | TRBV11-3 | once | TGTGCCAGCAGCTTGGGAGGGGCGATATACGAGCAGTACTTC | CASSLGGAIYEQYF
TRBJ2-2 | - | TRBV9 | - | TGTGCCAGCAGCGGCCACCCCACCGGGGAGCTGTTTTTT | CASSGHPTGELFF
TRBJ2-7 | - | TRBV5-6 | - | TGTGCCAGCAGCTTGGACGTAGATGTTTACGAGCAGTACTTC | CASSLDVDVYEQYF
TRBJ2-1 | - | TRBV7-3 | - | TGTGCCAGCAGTTCGGGACCTGAGCAGTTCTTC | CASSSGPEQFF
TRBJ2-7 | - | TRBV4-2 | - | TGTGCCAGCAGCCAAGACCAGGGAGCAAGTCTCCCCTACGAGCAGTACTTC | CASSQDQGASLPYEQYF
TRBJ2-6 | - | TRBV6-5 | - | TGTGCCAGCAGTTACGGAAGGGACTCTGGGGCCAACGTCCTGACTTTC | CASSYGRDSGANVLTF
TRBJ1-4 | - | TRBV29-1 | - | TGCAGCGCCGGCGGGGACCATAATGAAAAACTGTTTTTT | CSAGGDHNEKLFF
TRBJ2-4 | TRBD1 | TRBV7-2 | few | TGTGCCAGCAGCTCCACCGGGACAGCCTCAGCCAAAAACATTCAGTACTTC | CASSSTGTASAKNIQYF
TRBJ1-1 | - | TRBV11-3 | - | TGTGCCAGCAGCACTTCCTGGGACACTGAAGCTTTCTTT | CASSTSWDTEAFF
TRBJ1-3 | - | TRBV15 | few | TGTGCCACCAGCAGAGATAAGAGATCGGGAAACACCATATATTTT | CATSRDKRSGNTIYF
TRBJ2-1 | - | TRBV28 | - | TGTGCCAGCAGTTTAGCAGGGGGGTTCAATGAGCAGTTCTTC | CASSLAGGFNEQFF
TRBJ2-3 | TRBD2 | TRBV4-1 | - | TGCGCCAGCAGCCAAGATCGGCTAGCGGGGGGACCTACAGATACGCAGTATTTT | CASSQDRLAGGPTDTQYF
TRBJ2-5 | - | TRBV4-3 | few | TGCGCCAGCAGCCCTGGGGCCCCGAGGGGGGAGACCCAGTACTTC | CASSPGAPRGETQYF
TRBJ2-1 | TRBD2 | TRBV10-3 | - | TGTGCCATCAGCATAGCGGGAGAGGGGTACAATGAGCAGTTCTTC | CAISIAGEGYNEQFF
TRBJ2-7 | TRBD1 | TRBV6-1 | - | TGTGCCAGCAGTGAATATAGGGACAGGGCTGACGGGCAGTACTTC | CASSEYRDRADGQYF
TRBJ2-7 | - | TRBV6-5 | - | TGTGCCAGCAGTCCGGACAGCCGAACATACGAGCAGTACTTC | CASSPDSRTYEQYF
TRBJ2-2 | TRBD1 | TRBV28 | few | TGTGCCAGCAGAACCGACAGGGAAGGAACCGGGGAGCTGTTTTTT | CASRTDREGTGELFF
TRBJ2-5 | TRBD1 | TRBV28 | - | TGTGCCAGCAGTTTATCAGGGGGCTGGGTCCAAGAGACCCAGTACTTC | CASSLSGGWVQETQYF
TRBJ2-5 | - | TRBV2 | - | TGTGCCAGCTCTCCGGGACTTACTATCCAAGAGACCCAGTACTTC | CASSPGLTIQETQYF
TRBJ1-2 | TRBD1 | TRBV9 | - | TGTGCCAGCAGCCCACGGGACAGTTCCGGCTACACCTTC | CASSPRDSSGYTF
TRBJ2-6 | TRBD2 | TRBV5-1 | - | TGCGCCAGCAGCTTGGGACCGTTGGGCGGGACTATCTCTGGGGCCAACGTCCTGACTTTC | CASSLGPLGGTISGANVLTF
TRBJ2-1 | - | TRBV15 | - | TGTGCCACCAGCAGGGCGGGGTGGCGGGGAGACAATGAGCAGTTCTTC | CATSRAGWRGDNEQFF
TRBJ2-5 | TRBD2 | TRBV4-3 | few | TGCGCCAGCAGCCAAGATAGCGGGGTCCGAGAGACCCAGTACTTC | CASSQDSGVRETQYF
TRBJ2-1 | TRBD2 | TRBV23-1 | - | TGCGCCAGCAGTCAAGACGGGGGGAGCTCCTACAATGAGCAGTTCTTC | CASSQDGGSSYNEQFF
TRBJ1-2 | - | TRBV6-5 | - | TGTGCCAGCAGTTCTACCTCGACGGGGGAAGGGGGGTACACCTTC | CASSSTSTGEGGYTF
TRBJ1-1 | - | TRBV2 | - | TGTGCCAGCAGTGAAAGGGAACGGGGAAAAGCTTTCTTT | CASSERERGKAFF
TRBJ2-3 | - | TRBV6-5 | - | TGTGCCAGCAGTTACACTCGCGACTACACAGATACGCAGTATTTT | CASSYTRDYTDTQYF
TRBJ2-2 | - | TRBV2 | - | TGTGCCAGCAGTATAAGCGCCCTGTTTTTT | CASSISALFF
TRBJ2-6 | - | TRBV5-4 | - | TGTGCCAGCAGCTTGGCTGGCTCTGGGGCCAACGTCCTGACTTTC | CASSLAGSGANVLTF
TRBJ2-2 | TRBD2 | TRBV29-1 | - | TGCAGCGGAGGGGTCTCGGGAGGTTCCGGGGAGCTGTTTTTT | CSGGVSGGSGELFF
TRBJ2-1 | - | TRBV7-3 | - | TGTGCCAGCAGCTTAACCCAAGGAAAATCCCGGGACAATGAGCAGTTCTTC | CASSLTQGKSRDNEQFF
TRBJ1-1 | - | TRBV14 | - | TGTGCCAGCAGCCAAGTAAACAGGGAAGCTTTCTTT | CASSQVNREAFF
TRBJ2-5 | - | TRBV7-7 | few | TGTGCCAGCAGCTTAGATGGCTACGGAGAGACCCAGTACTTC | CASSLDGYGETQYF
TRBJ2-1 | TRBD2 | TRBV13 | - | TGTGCCAGCAGCCTGGGACTAGCGGCAGCAAATGAGCAGTTCTTC | CASSLGLAAANEQFF
TRBJ1-2 | - | TRBV6-6 | - | TGTGCCAGCAGCCGTAACCCGGGAGCGGATGGCTACACCTTC | CASSRNPGADGYTF
TRBJ2-3 | TRBD2 | TRBV28 | - | TGTGCCAGCACGAGGGCGGGGGGGAGCACAGATACGCAGTATTTT | CASTRAGGSTDTQYF
TRBJ1-1 | - | TRBV9 | - | TGTGCCAGCAGCCTGCGGATGAACACTGAAGCTTTCTTT | CASSLRMNTEAFF
TRBJ1-1 | - | TRBV5-6 | once | TGTGCCAGCAGCTTGGACACTGAAGCTTTCTTT | CASSLDTEAFF
TRBJ2-5 | TRBD2 | TRBV13 | - | TGTGCCAGCAGCTCCTCCCTGGGCGGGGGGAAAGAGACCCAGTACTTC | CASSSSLGGGKETQYF
TRBJ1-3 | - | TRBV5-4 | - | TGTGCCAGCAGCCCCTCCCCAGGGTCAGGAAACACCATATATTTT | CASSPSPGSGNTIYF
TRBJ2-2 | - | TRBV7-9 | - | TGTGCCAGCAGCTTACTTCAGGGGACTAACACCGGGGAGCTGTTTTTT | CASSLLQGTNTGELFF
TRBJ1-4 | - | TRBV6-1 | - | TGTGCCAGCAGTCGGGACTGGGCAACTAATGAAAAACTGTTTTTT | CASSRDWATNEKLFF
TRBJ1-4 | - | TRBV18 | - | TGTGCCAGCTCACCCCGACAGTTAACTAATGAAAAACTGTTTTTT | CASSPRQLTNEKLFF